This T cell receptor (beta chain) is from a study of tumor-infiltrating lymphocytes in primary liver carcinoma. Study information: Primary liver carcinoma, confirmed by histopathology, was surgically resected. Sequenced samples came back with roughly 3.5 to 7.5 million productive TCRbeta reads, and the counts looked alike across tissue types. General study points: Bulk unsorted material prevented CD4+ and CD8+ repertoire comparison.

From 500 ng of total RNA, TCR beta-specific cDNA was reverse-transcribed using a constant-region primer. Nested multiplex PCR, run for three rounds with slightly modified ARM-PCR, yielded TCR beta libraries. The first two PCR rounds used TRBV1-TRBV30 primers with a Cbeta primer, nine to eleven cycles each. TCRdb re-derived calls from the multiplex PCR reads in MiXCR, one entry per CDR3 protein. The sample has 310,000 or so distinct CDR3 sequences, roughly 61% seen once. They got blood RNA out of unsorted whole blood and also pulled out germline DNA. V was clipped by 5 bases and J by 1 base, with 7 bases between them. Germline V gene lookup returns CDR1 SGHNT and CDR2 YYREEE (reference sequence). The CDR3 length is 12 residues. This clonotype has ten or more counts. Its target is not known.

The chain combines TRBV5-4 with TRBJ2-7; perhaps TRBD1 as D (5 bases). The sequenced sample consisted of peripheral blood. This receptor was obtained from a man aged 40-49 years with primary liver carcinoma and hepatitis B virus infection. The CDR3 protein is CASSQGSYEQYF. CDR3 DNA sequence: TGTGCCAGCAGTCAGGGATCCTACGAGCAGTACTTC. Together with reference TRBV5-4 and TRBJ2-7, the CDR3 gives the full variable domain: ETGVTQSPTHLIKTRGQQVTLRCSSQSGHNTVSWYQQALGQGPQFIFQYYREEENGRGNFPPRFSGLQFPNYSSELNVNALELDDSALYLCASSQGSYEQYFGPGTRLTVT.